These T cell receptor beta chains were read from a single sample in a study of T cells in Graves' hyperthyroidism and ophthalmopathy. One entry per CDR3 protein, called by TCRdb with MiXCR from the multiplex PCR reads. In the table there are around 690,000 distinct CDR3 sequences, about 20% of which are singletons. The sample consisted of blood. These receptors were taken from a man aged 30-40 years with Graves' ophthalmopathy. Both conserved end residues are part of each CDR3. Fields, in order: V gene, CDR3 length, clone size, J gene, D gene, CDR3 DNA, CDR3 protein. The D gene is left open where the match is weak. A clone size is listed for some rows: how often the clone was seen (once, few, many), or a class if it is expanded.

V gene: TRBV6-2/TRBV6-3
CDR3 length: 15
clone size: few
J gene: TRBJ2-3
D gene: TRBD2
CDR3 DNA: TGTGCCAGCCAAACCGGGGGGGGGGGCACAGATACGCAGTATTTT
CDR3 protein: CASQTGGGGTDTQYF

V gene: TRBV27
CDR3 length: 14
clone size: few
J gene: TRBJ1-2
D gene: .
CDR3 DNA: TGTGCCACCCTCCCCGCAGGGTCTAACTATGGCTACACCTTC
CDR3 protein: CATLPAGSNYGYTF

V gene: TRBV12-3/TRBV12-4
CDR3 length: 15
clone size: many
J gene: TRBJ2-3
D gene: TRBD2
CDR3 DNA: TGTGCCAGCAGGGGGAGGACTAGCGGGTCGGATACGCAGTATTTT
CDR3 protein: CASRGRTSGSDTQYF

V gene: TRBV7-2
CDR3 length: 15
clone size: few
J gene: TRBJ2-7
D gene: .
CDR3 DNA: TGTGCCAGCAGCTTAGCGCCACAGAACTTCTACGAGCAGTACTTC
CDR3 protein: CASSLAPQNFYEQYF

V gene: TRBV20-1
CDR3 length: 14
clone size: .
J gene: TRBJ2-3
D gene: .
CDR3 DNA: TGCAGTGCTCCCAAGTGGCGGGGCACAGATACGCAGTATTTT
CDR3 protein: CSAPKWRGTDTQYF

V gene: TRBV6-5
CDR3 length: 14
clone size: many
J gene: TRBJ1-1
D gene: .
CDR3 DNA: TGTGCCAGCAGTTTCGGACGGAAGAACACTGAAGCTTTCTTT
CDR3 protein: CASSFGRKNTEAFF

V gene: TRBV28
CDR3 length: 15
clone size: many
J gene: TRBJ2-7
D gene: TRBD2
CDR3 DNA: TGTGCCAGCAGTCCCCCAAGCGGGAGGCCCTACGAGCAGTACTTC
CDR3 protein: CASSPPSGRPYEQYF

V gene: TRBV19
CDR3 length: 15
clone size: .
J gene: TRBJ2-1
D gene: TRBD2
CDR3 DNA: TGTGCCAGTAGTATGTCCCCTAGCGGGAGTCATGAGCAGTTCTTC
CDR3 protein: CASSMSPSGSHEQFF

V gene: TRBV6-5
CDR3 length: 17
clone size: .
J gene: TRBJ2-2
D gene: .
CDR3 DNA: TGTGCCAGCAGTTACGGCGCAGCCAGGGCGAACACCGGGGAGCTGTTTTTT
CDR3 protein: CASSYGAARANTGELFF

V gene: TRBV5-1
CDR3 length: 14
clone size: many
J gene: TRBJ2-1
D gene: .
CDR3 DNA: TGCGCCAGCACCCCACCGGGGTGGCACAATGAGCAGTTCTTC
CDR3 protein: CASTPPGWHNEQFF

V gene: TRBV10-3
CDR3 length: 13
clone size: .
J gene: TRBJ1-1
D gene: .
CDR3 DNA: TGTGCCATCAGTGAGTTGGTGGCCACTGAAGCTTTCTTT
CDR3 protein: CAISELVATEAFF

V gene: TRBV28
CDR3 length: 16
clone size: many
J gene: TRBJ2-1
D gene: TRBD2
CDR3 DNA: TGTGCCAGCAGTTTAATAGCGGGAAGCTCCTACAATGAGCAGTTCTTC
CDR3 protein: CASSLIAGSSYNEQFF

V gene: TRBV7-8
CDR3 length: 15
clone size: few
J gene: TRBJ1-6
D gene: .
CDR3 DNA: TGTGCCAGCAGCTTAATACGCGGCTACGGTACACCCCTCCACTTT
CDR3 protein: CASSLIRGYGTPLHF

V gene: TRBV19
CDR3 length: 15
clone size: .
J gene: TRBJ2-1
D gene: TRBD2
CDR3 DNA: TGTGCCAGTAGCCGGACTAGCGAGACCTACAATGAGCAGTTCTTC
CDR3 protein: CASSRTSETYNEQFF

V gene: TRBV20-1
CDR3 length: 17
clone size: few
J gene: TRBJ1-6
D gene: .
CDR3 DNA: TGCAGTGCTAGAGACAGGGCTCAGAGCTCCTATAATTCACCCCTCCACTTT
CDR3 protein: CSARDRAQSSYNSPLHF

V gene: TRBV5-5
CDR3 length: 18
clone size: few
J gene: TRBJ2-3
D gene: TRBD2
CDR3 DNA: TGTGCCAGCAGCTTGCGCCTAGCGGGAGAGTATTTGCCAGATACGCAGTATTTT
CDR3 protein: CASSLRLAGEYLPDTQYF

V gene: TRBV11-2
CDR3 length: 16
clone size: few
J gene: TRBJ2-1
D gene: TRBD2
CDR3 DNA: TGTGCCAGCAGCCTGTGGACTAGCGGGAGTCTCGATGAGCAGTTCTTC
CDR3 protein: CASSLWTSGSLDEQFF

V gene: TRBV20-1
CDR3 length: 15
clone size: many
J gene: TRBJ2-1
D gene: TRBD2
CDR3 DNA: TGCAGTGTTGAAGCCGGGACTAGCGGGATTTATGAGCAGTTCTTC
CDR3 protein: CSVEAGTSGIYEQFF

V gene: TRBV20-1
CDR3 length: 13
clone size: many
J gene: TRBJ2-7
D gene: .
CDR3 DNA: TGCAGTGCTATTGGAGGGAACAACTACGAGCAGTACTTC
CDR3 protein: CSAIGGNNYEQYF

V gene: TRBV7-2
CDR3 length: 17
clone size: few
J gene: TRBJ2-1
D gene: .
CDR3 DNA: TGTGCCAGCAGCTTAAACCCGGCAGCAACCACCTACAATGAGCAGTTCTTC
CDR3 protein: CASSLNPAATTYNEQFF

V gene: TRBV5-4
CDR3 length: 18
clone size: few
J gene: TRBJ2-2
D gene: TRBD1
CDR3 DNA: TGTGCCAGCAGCGGGGAGCCCGGGACAGGGACGAACACCGGGGAGCTGTTTTTT
CDR3 protein: CASSGEPGTGTNTGELFF

V gene: TRBV28
CDR3 length: 17
clone size: many
J gene: TRBJ2-7
D gene: TRBD1
CDR3 DNA: TGTGCCAGCAGGTTACCCTCAGGGGGCCGATACTCCTACGAGCAGTACTTC
CDR3 protein: CASRLPSGGRYSYEQYF

V gene: TRBV28
CDR3 length: 17
clone size: few
J gene: TRBJ2-1
D gene: TRBD2
CDR3 DNA: TGTGCCAGCAGTTTACCCCCGGGACTAAACCTCCGGAATGAGCAGTTCTTC
CDR3 protein: CASSLPPGLNLRNEQFF

V gene: TRBV7-9
CDR3 length: 14
clone size: few
J gene: TRBJ2-7
D gene: .
CDR3 DNA: TGTGCCAGCAGCTTATCGCGGGATACGTCCGAGCAGTACTTC
CDR3 protein: CASSLSRDTSEQYF

V gene: TRBV6-1
CDR3 length: 15
clone size: many
J gene: TRBJ1-5
D gene: .
CDR3 DNA: TGTGCCAGCAGTTTCCGGGTCGGACGATCATGGCCCCAGCATTTT
CDR3 protein: CASSFRVGRSWPQHF

V gene: TRBV7-2
CDR3 length: 15
clone size: few
J gene: TRBJ2-1
D gene: TRBD2
CDR3 DNA: TGTGCCAGCAGACTACTAGCGGCCCGGAGGGATGAGCAGTTCTTC
CDR3 protein: CASRLLAARRDEQFF

V gene: TRBV5-1
CDR3 length: 19
clone size: .
J gene: TRBJ2-2
D gene: TRBD1
CDR3 DNA: TGCGCCAGCAGCCTCCCAGTGCGGACAGGGGTCGGGAACACCGGGGAGCTGTTTTTT
CDR3 protein: CASSLPVRTGVGNTGELFF

V gene: TRBV20-1
CDR3 length: 14
clone size: many
J gene: TRBJ2-7
D gene: TRBD1
CDR3 DNA: TGCAGTGCTAGAGACTGGGACAGGGTTTACGAGCAGTACTTC
CDR3 protein: CSARDWDRVYEQYF

V gene: TRBV7-2
CDR3 length: 14
clone size: many
J gene: TRBJ2-7
D gene: .
CDR3 DNA: TGTGCCAGCAGTAGAAGGGGCCAAGCCTACGAGCAGTACTTC
CDR3 protein: CASSRRGQAYEQYF

V gene: TRBV7-2
CDR3 length: 19
clone size: few
J gene: TRBJ2-1
D gene: TRBD2
CDR3 DNA: TGTGCCAGCAGCTCTCCCGGGACTAGCGGGATAGGGTCCTACAATGAGCAGTTCTTC
CDR3 protein: CASSSPGTSGIGSYNEQFF

V gene: TRBV5-1
CDR3 length: 13
clone size: .
J gene: TRBJ2-7
D gene: .
CDR3 DNA: TGCGCCAGCAGCTTGGTGTGGGGGTACGAGCAGTACTTC
CDR3 protein: CASSLVWGYEQYF

V gene: TRBV11-2
CDR3 length: 14
clone size: .
J gene: TRBJ2-3
D gene: .
CDR3 DNA: TGTGCCAGCAGCTTCGGTGAAACGGCAGATACGCAGTATTTT
CDR3 protein: CASSFGETADTQYF

V gene: TRBV9
CDR3 length: 15
clone size: .
J gene: TRBJ1-2
D gene: TRBD1
CDR3 DNA: TGTGCCAGCACCGAAACCGGGACAGGATTCGGAGGCTACACCTTC
CDR3 protein: CASTETGTGFGGYTF